This T cell receptor beta chain was sequenced for a study of immune evolution from preneoplasia to lung adenocarcinoma. Repertoires were generated with immunoSEQ multiplex PCR, while TCRdb's copy carries only in-frame clones and drops some. The data show 9,000 or so clones, with nearly 90% seen just once and less than 3% held by the top ten. In germline, CDR1 is MDHEN, CDR2 SYDVKM. V lost 5 bases and J 2 bases, leaving 22 bases between the germline ends. The CDR3 contains 17 residues. Notes on this clone: The antigen remains undetermined.

General observations from the study: From normal lung to invasive adenocarcinoma, top clone frequencies appeared to decrease.

Each case's diagnosis was confirmed by two pathologists on H&E. Nucleic acids came from premalignant or tumor cells enriched by macro-dissection. The source of this sequence is a person between 65 and 79 years old with invasive lung adenocarcinoma. The J gene is TRBJ2-7, the V gene TRBV28, with TRBD2 as a possible D gene (7 bases). Sequencing was carried out using FFPE invasive lung adenocarcinoma tissue. The DNA of the CDR3 is TGTGCCAGCAGTCTCGGCGGGGGCGGCCCCTATCCCTACGAGCAGTACTTC. Translating it yields CASSLGGGGPYPYEQYF. Filled out from reference TRBV28 and TRBJ2-7, the complete variable domain reads DVKVTQSSRYLVKRTGEKVFLECVQDMDHENMFWYRQDPGLGLRLIYFSYDVKMKEKGDIPEGYSVSREKKERFSLILESASTNQTSMYLCASSLGGGGPYPYEQYFGPGTRLTVT.